This section outlines one T cell receptor (beta chain) sequence together with its context. The data were taken from a study of response to subunit inactivated influenza vaccine. CDR3 size: 16 residues. CDR1 LGHNA and CDR2 YNFKEQ come from the germline V gene. V dropped 3 bases and J dropped 0 bases, with 11 bases sitting between them. MiXCR, applied by TCRdb to the RT-PCR reads, yields one record per CDR3 protein. The table includes 550,000 to 600,000 distinct CDR3 sequences, about 12% detected once. The receptor was isolated from a man aged 50-60 years who received an inactivated influenza vaccine. The source material was PBMCs from blood, sampled on the day of vaccination. The chain has TRBV4-2 and TRBJ2-2; TRBD1 might be the D (6 bases). CDR3 sequence reads: CASSQGARSNTGELFF. Written as DNA, the CDR3 is TGTGCCAGCAGCCAGGGGGCTAGATCGAACACCGGGGAGCTGTTTTTT.